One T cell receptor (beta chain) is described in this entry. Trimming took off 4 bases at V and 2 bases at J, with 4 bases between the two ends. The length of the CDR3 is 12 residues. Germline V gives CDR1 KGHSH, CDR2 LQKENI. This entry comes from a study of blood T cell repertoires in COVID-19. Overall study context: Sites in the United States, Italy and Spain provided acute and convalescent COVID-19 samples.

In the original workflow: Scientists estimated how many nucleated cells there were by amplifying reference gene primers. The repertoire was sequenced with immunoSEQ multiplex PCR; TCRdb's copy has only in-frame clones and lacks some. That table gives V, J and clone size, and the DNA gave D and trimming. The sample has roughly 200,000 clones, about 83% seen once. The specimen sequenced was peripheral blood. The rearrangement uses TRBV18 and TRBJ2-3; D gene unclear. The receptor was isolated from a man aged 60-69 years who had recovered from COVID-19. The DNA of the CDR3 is TGTGCCAGCTCACGGGCCACAGATACGCAGTATTTT. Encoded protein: CASSRATDTQYF.